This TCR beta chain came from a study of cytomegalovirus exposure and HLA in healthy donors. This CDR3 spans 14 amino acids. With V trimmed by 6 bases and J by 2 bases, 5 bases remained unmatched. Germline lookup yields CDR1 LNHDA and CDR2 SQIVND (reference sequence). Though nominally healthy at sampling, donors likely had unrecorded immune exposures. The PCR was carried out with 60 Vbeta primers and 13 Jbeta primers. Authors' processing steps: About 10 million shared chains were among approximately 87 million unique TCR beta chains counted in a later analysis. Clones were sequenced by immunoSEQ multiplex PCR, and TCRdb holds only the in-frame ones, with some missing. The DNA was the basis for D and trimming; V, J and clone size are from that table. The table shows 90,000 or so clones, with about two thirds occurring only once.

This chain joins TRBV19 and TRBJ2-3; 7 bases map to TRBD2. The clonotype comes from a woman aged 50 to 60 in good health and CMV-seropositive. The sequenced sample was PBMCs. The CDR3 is CASRMAGATDTQYF. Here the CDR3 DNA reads TGTGCCAGTAGAATGGCGGGAGCCACAGATACGCAGTATTTT.